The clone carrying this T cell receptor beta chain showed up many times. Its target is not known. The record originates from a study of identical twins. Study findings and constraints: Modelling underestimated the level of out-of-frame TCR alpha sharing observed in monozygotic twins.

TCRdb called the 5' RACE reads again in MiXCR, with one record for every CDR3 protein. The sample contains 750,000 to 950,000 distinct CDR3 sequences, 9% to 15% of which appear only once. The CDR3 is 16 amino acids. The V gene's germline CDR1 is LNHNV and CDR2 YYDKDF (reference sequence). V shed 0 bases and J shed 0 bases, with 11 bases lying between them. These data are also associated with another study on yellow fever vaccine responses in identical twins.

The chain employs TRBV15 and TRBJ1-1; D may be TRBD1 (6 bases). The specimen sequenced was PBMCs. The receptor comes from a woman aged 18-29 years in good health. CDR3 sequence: CATSREPGAMNTEAFF. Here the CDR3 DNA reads TGTGCCACCAGCAGAGAACCGGGGGCGATGAACACTGAAGCTTTCTTT.